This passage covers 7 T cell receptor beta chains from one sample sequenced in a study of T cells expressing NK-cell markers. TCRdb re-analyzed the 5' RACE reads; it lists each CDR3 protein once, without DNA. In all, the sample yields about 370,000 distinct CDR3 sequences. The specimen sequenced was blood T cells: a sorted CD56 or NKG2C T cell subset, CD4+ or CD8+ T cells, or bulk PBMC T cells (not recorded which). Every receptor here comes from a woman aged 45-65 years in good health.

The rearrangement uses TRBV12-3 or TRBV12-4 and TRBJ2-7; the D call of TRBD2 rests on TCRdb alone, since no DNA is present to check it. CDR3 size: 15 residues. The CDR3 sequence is CASSPRSGSLDEQYF.

The CDR3 sequence is CASSLDSETGNTIYF. J is TRBJ1-3 and V is TRBV7-2. The CDR3 contains 15 residues. CDR1 and CDR2 (germline): SGHTA, FQGNSA. Supplemented by reference TRBV7-2 and TRBJ1-3, the full variable domain reads GAGVSQSPSNKVTEKGKDVELRCDPISGHTALYWYRQSLGQGLEFLIYFQGNSAPDKSGLPSDRFSAERTGGSVSTLTIQRTQQEDSAVYLCASSLDSETGNTIYFGEGSWLTVV.

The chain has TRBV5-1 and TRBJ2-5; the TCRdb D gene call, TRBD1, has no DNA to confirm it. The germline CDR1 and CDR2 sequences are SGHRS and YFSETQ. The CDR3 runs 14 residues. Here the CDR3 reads CASSLSTGRETQYF.

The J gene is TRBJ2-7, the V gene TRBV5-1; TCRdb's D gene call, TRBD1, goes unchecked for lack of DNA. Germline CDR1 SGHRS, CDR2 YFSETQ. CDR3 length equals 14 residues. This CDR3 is CASSLRQGAGEQYF.

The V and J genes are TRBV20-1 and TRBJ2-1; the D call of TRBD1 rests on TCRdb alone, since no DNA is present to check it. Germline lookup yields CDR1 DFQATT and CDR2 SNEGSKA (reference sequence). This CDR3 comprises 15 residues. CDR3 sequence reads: CSATRDNRRDNEQFF.

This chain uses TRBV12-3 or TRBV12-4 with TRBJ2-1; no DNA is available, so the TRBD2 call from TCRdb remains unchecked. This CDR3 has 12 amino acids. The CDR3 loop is CASSADPVGQFF.

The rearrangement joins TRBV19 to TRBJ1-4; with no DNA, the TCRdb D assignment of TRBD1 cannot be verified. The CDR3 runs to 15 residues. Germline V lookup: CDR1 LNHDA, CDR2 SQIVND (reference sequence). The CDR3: CASRHRGGGNEKLFF.